This T cell receptor beta chain was captured by sequencing in a study of cytomegalovirus exposure and HLA in healthy donors. Study-wide points: In a later analysis, first-cohort TCR clusters were found to tend to co-occur in the approximately 120 validation repertoires. Investigators reported 150 to 200 TCR beta chains as tied to cytomegalovirus.

CDR1 and CDR2 from the germline V gene are MNHEY and SMNVEV (reference sequence). Trimming took 7 bases from V and 4 from J; bases not matched to a gene: 13. The CDR3 runs 15 residues. On this clone: Its antigen is unidentified.

Some clones are missing from TCRdb's copy, which holds only in-frame ones; the method was immunoSEQ multiplex PCR. In the table there are around 160,000 clones, around nine tenths of which are singletons. The sequence was obtained from a man younger than 35 in good health and CMV-seronegative. The sequenced material came from PBMCs. The rearrangement joins TRBV27 to TRBJ2-7; TRBD2 matches 7 bases. CDR3: CASTNIGGSRYEQYF. The CDR3 DNA is TGTGCCAGCACCAACATAGGCGGGAGTAGGTACGAGCAGTACTTC.